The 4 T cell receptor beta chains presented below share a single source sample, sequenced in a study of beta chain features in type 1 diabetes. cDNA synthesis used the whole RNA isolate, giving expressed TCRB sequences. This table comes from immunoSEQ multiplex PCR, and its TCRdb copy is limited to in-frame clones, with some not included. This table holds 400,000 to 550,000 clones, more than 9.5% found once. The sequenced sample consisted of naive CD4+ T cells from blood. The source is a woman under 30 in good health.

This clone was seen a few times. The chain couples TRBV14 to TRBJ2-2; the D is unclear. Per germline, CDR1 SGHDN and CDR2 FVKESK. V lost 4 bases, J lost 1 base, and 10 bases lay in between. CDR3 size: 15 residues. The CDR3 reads CASSPRPWNTGELFF. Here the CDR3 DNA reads TGTGCCAGCAGCCCCCGCCCATGGAACACCGGGGAGCTGTTTTTT. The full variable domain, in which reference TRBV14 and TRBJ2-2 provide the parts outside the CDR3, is EAGVTQFPSHSVIEKGQTVTLRCDPISGHDNLYWYRRVMGKEIKFLLHFVKESKQDESGMPNNRFLAERTGGTYSTLKVQPAELEDSGVYFCASSPRPWNTGELFFGEGSRLTVL.

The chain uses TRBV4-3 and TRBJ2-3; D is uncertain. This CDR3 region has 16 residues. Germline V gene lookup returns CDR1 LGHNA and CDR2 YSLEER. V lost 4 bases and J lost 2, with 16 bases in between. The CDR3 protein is CASSPHGVTNTDTQYF. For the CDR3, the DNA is TGCGCCAGCAGCCCCCATGGTGTCACGAACACAGATACGCAGTATTTT.

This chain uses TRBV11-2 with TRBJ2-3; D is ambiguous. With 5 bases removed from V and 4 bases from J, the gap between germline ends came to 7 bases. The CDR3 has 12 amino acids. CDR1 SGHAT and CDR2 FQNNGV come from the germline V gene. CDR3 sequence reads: CASSKLSDTQYF. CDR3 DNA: TGTGCCAGCAGCAAACTCTCAGATACGCAGTATTTT.

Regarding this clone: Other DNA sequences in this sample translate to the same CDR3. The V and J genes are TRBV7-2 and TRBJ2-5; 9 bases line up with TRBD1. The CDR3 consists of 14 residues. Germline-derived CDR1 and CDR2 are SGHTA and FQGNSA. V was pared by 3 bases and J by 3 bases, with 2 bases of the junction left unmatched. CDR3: CASSFTGGEETQYF. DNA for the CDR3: TGTGCCAGCAGCTTCACAGGGGGCGAAGAGACCCAGTACTTC.